A single sample is the source of the 2 T cell receptor beta chains below, sequenced in a study of T-cell memory formation after mild COVID-19. TCRdb passed the 5' RACE reads through MiXCR, listing each CDR3 protein once. The sample contains under 40,000 distinct CDR3 sequences, 5.5% to 7% of which appear only once. The sequencing sample was made of PBMCs or a T cell subset sorted from them (not recorded which). Receptor source: an adult who had mild COVID-19 (a few samples of this study predate the infection). Cell type and time point are not known.

A few counts support this clonotype. This chain connects TRBV4-1 to TRBJ2-5; D possibly corresponds to TRBD1 (6 bases). Germline lookup yields CDR1 MGHRA and CDR2 YSYEKL. The CDR3 contains 14 residues. V lost 5 bases, J lost 4 bases, and 14 bases lay in between. The CDR3 nucleotides are TGCGCCAGCAGCTCGACCGGGACACCAGAGACCCAGTACTTC. It specifies CASSSTGTPETQYF.

This rearrangement joins TRBV3-1 to TRBJ2-5; D is possibly TRBD2 (7 bases). The germline V gene encodes CDR1 LGHDT and CDR2 YNNKEL (reference sequence). With 4 bases removed from V and 6 bases from J, the gap between germline ends came to 9 bases. CDR3 length equals 12 residues. The CDR3 sequence: CASSLGGQTQYF. CDR3 bases: TGTGCCAGCAGCCTGGGGGGGCAGACCCAGTACTTC.